The entry that follows covers one T cell receptor (beta chain) sequence. The target antigen is unknown. The entry originates in a study of T cell clones after liver transplantation. Study overall: TCRbeta sequencing after a pre-transplant mixed lymphocyte reaction identified graft-donor-reactive clones, later tracked in post-transplant blood. At least one year of complete immunosuppression withdrawal without enzymes over twice normal defined tolerance. Without induction therapy, subjects received standard immunosuppression until 12-24 months post-transplant.

Whole-study findings and limits: Rather than being deleted, graft donor-reactive T cells may have moved into the graft.

Sequenced by immunoSEQ multiplex PCR; TCRdb stores in-frame clones only, minus some. The sample carries some 110,000 clones, about 81% recorded once. The CDR3 loop spans 14 amino acids. The germline V gene encodes CDR1 SNHLY and CDR2 FYNNEI. Trimming at V came to 10 bases and at J to 2 bases, leaving 10 bases not matched to a gene. The sample here was CD4+ T cells from blood, taken before liver transplant. The sequence was collected from a human donor who received a liver transplant. The chain carries TRBV2 and TRBJ2-5; 7 bases match TRBD1. The CDR3 bases are TGTGCCACGTCCCGGGACAGCCCTCAAGAGACCCAGTACTTC. It translates to CATSRDSPQETQYF.